This is a list of T cell receptor beta chains from one sample in a study of cytomegalovirus exposure and HLA in healthy donors. Measured with immunoSEQ multiplex PCR; TCRdb has only the in-frame clones, and not every one. The table lists some 130,000 clones, about 8.9% of them singletons, with about 1.9% in the top ten. What was sequenced was PBMCs. These receptor sequences come from a man between 45 and 60 years old in good health and CMV-seronegative. The CDR3 runs from the conserved cysteine through the conserved F or W. A D gene is named only where the DNA matches it firmly. Rows may omit the clone size; those that give it use once, few, many or a size class.

clone_size	d_call	v_call	j_call	cdr3_aa	cdr3_nt
NA	NA	TRBV28	TRBJ1-5	CASSLDGGRSRPQHF	TGTGCCAGCAGTTTAGACGGCGGCCGTTCTCGGCCCCAGCATTTT
NA	NA	TRBV6-5	TRBJ1-5	CASSYRGSGQPQHF	TGTGCCAGCAGTTACAGGGGGAGTGGTCAGCCCCAGCATTTT
NA	TRBD1	TRBV30	TRBJ2-7	CAWSPDPGTGGEQYF	TGTGCCTGGAGTCCCGATCCCGGGACAGGGGGCGAGCAGTACTTC
few	NA	TRBV27	TRBJ1-1	CASRLQEQNTEAFF	TGTGCCAGCAGGCTACAGGAACAGAACACTGAAGCTTTCTTT
many	NA	TRBV6-5	TRBJ1-5	CASSGGEEGNQPQHF	TGTGCCAGCAGTGGGGGGGAGGAGGGCAATCAGCCCCAGCATTTT
few	NA	TRBV28	TRBJ1-4	CASSLGGVEEKLFF	TGTGCCAGCAGTCTGGGGGGGGTGGAGGAAAAACTGTTTTTT
NA	NA	TRBV6-5	TRBJ1-1	CASQREGGGTEAFF	TGTGCCAGCCAACGGGAGGGGGGAGGCACTGAAGCTTTCTTT
few	TRBD2	TRBV28	TRBJ2-7	CASSFAGGPHF	TGTGCCAGCAGTTTTGCGGGAGGGCCTCACTTC
NA	NA	TRBV11-3	TRBJ2-3	CASSSSGYGVGSSTDTQYF	TGTGCCAGCAGCTCCTCGGGGTACGGGGTGGGTTCTAGCACAGATACGCAGTATTTT
few	NA	TRBV10-3	TRBJ1-2	CAISETEFNYGYTF	TGTGCCATCAGTGAAACAGAATTCAACTATGGCTACACCTTC
NA	NA	TRBV28	TRBJ2-1	CASTHGRFPHEQFF	TGTGCCAGCACCCACGGGAGATTCCCCCATGAGCAGTTCTTC
few	NA	TRBV5-4	TRBJ1-1	CASSLDSGVNTEAFF	TGTGCCAGCAGCTTGGACTCGGGGGTGAACACTGAAGCTTTCTTT
few	NA	TRBV28	TRBJ1-3	CASTRDSGNTIYF	TGTGCCAGCACCAGGGACTCTGGAAACACCATATATTTT
few	NA	TRBV7-9	TRBJ2-5	CASSLSEETQYF	TGTGCCAGCAGCTTATCAGAAGAGACCCAGTACTTC
few	NA	TRBV2	TRBJ2-7	CASLRETVYEQYF	TGTGCCAGTCTCCGGGAAACCGTCTACGAGCAGTACTTC
NA	NA	TRBV10-3	TRBJ1-6	CATLPGVGSPLHF	TGTGCCACCCTCCCAGGGGTGGGCTCACCCCTCCACTTT
NA	NA	TRBV2	TRBJ1-1	CASSDRVLNTEAFF	TGTGCCAGCAGTGACAGGGTCCTGAACACTGAAGCTTTCTTT
NA	NA	TRBV2	TRBJ2-3	CASVRGRAGDTQYF	TGTGCCAGCGTGCGGGGCCGTGCGGGAGATACGCAGTATTTT
few	TRBD1	TRBV7-8	TRBJ2-7	CASSPGTGTHEQYF	TGTGCCAGCAGCCCAGGGACAGGGACCCACGAGCAGTACTTC
NA	NA	TRBV7-9	TRBJ1-5	CASSSWRADSNQPQHF	TGTGCCAGCAGCTCATGGAGGGCCGATAGCAATCAGCCCCAGCATTTT
few	NA	TRBV7-9	TRBJ1-2	CASSLSRDSYGYTF	TGTGCCAGCAGCTTAAGCAGGGACTCCTATGGCTACACCTTC
few	NA	TRBV21-1	TRBJ2-7	CASSRSSGYEQYF	TGTGCCAGCAGCAGGTCTAGCGGCTACGAGCAGTACTTC
NA	TRBD1	TRBV4-1	TRBJ2-5	CASSWQGTGEGETQYF	TGCGCCAGCAGCTGGCAAGGGACAGGGGAAGGAGAGACCCAGTACTTC